One and the same sample provided the 28 T cell receptor beta chains below, sequenced in a study of cytomegalovirus exposure and HLA in healthy donors. The PCR had 60 Vbeta and 13 Jbeta primers. Measured with immunoSEQ multiplex PCR; TCRdb has only the in-frame clones, and not every one. The sample yields approximately 74,000 clones, about 79% seen once. The material sequenced was PBMCs. These receptors originate from a man aged 55 to 69 in good health and CMV-seropositive.

The genes are TRBV4-1 and TRBJ1-6; D not certain. This CDR3 has 13 residues. Trimming shortened V by 7 bases and J by 8 bases, and 12 bases separated the two germline ends. Germline-derived CDR1 and CDR2 are MGHRA and YSYEKL. For the CDR3, the DNA is TGCGCCAGCAAGCCCCCGGGAGATTCACCCCTCCACTTT. Residues: CASKPPGDSPLHF.

A few counts support this clone. DNA of the CDR3: TGTGCCAGCAGCCAAGGGGGAGCGCAGTACTTC. Its translation: CASSQGGAQYF. V is TRBV4-2 and J is TRBJ2-7, with a weak D call TRBD2 (5 bases). Germline V CDR1 and CDR2: LGHNA, YNFKEQ. This CDR3 comprises 11 residues. V was trimmed by 1 base and J by 9 bases, leaving 7 bases between them.

The rearrangement joins TRBV18 to TRBJ2-7; a possible D gene is TRBD2 (7 bases). The CDR3 is made up of 14 amino acids. V lost 3 bases and J lost 4, with 13 bases in between. Germline-derived CDR1 and CDR2 are KGHSH and LQKENI. The CDR3 protein is CASSPRGGGYEQYF. The DNA for the CDR3 is TGTGCCAGCTCACCTCGGGGAGGGGGATACGAGCAGTACTTC.

The chain has TRBV6-1 and TRBJ1-2, with 9 positions matching TRBD1. This CDR3 contains 15 residues. Unmatched junction bases numbered 8, after V lost 3 bases and J lost 6 bases. The V gene's germline CDR1 is MNHNS and CDR2 SASEGT. The CDR3 reads CASSDLTGTGNGYTF. CDR3 DNA sequence: TGTGCCAGCAGTGACCTGACCGGGACAGGGAATGGCTACACCTTC.

This chain links TRBV10-1 with TRBJ2-2; D unclear. From germline, CDR1 is WNHNN and CDR2 SYGVQD (reference sequence). V was shortened by 3 bases and J by 6 bases, with 5 bases between the two germline ends. The CDR3 spans 12 residues. The CDR3 DNA reads TGCGCCAGCAGTGACCCCGCCGGGGAGCTGTTTTTT. Translating it yields CASSDPAGELFF.

As for this clone: A read error may account for a junction end that differs from germline. The V gene is TRBV7-8, the J gene TRBJ1-6, with a weak D call TRBD1 (5 bases). Germline CDR1 and CDR2: SGHVS and FQNEAQ. The CDR3 extends over 16 amino acids. DNA of the CDR3: TGTGCCTGCAGCTTAGTTTCAGGGTTTGATAATTCACCCCTCCACTTT. It codes for CACSLVSGFDNSPLHF.

The chain combines TRBV6-5 with TRBJ1-5; D possibly corresponds to TRBD1 (5 bases). The CDR3 runs to 15 residues. V was cut by 5 bases and J by 3 bases, with 14 bases left in between. CDR1 MNHEY and CDR2 SVGAGI come from the germline V gene. The CDR3 sequence: CASSNSDSPNQPQHF. The CDR3 DNA sequence: TGTGCCAGCAGTAATAGTGACAGTCCCAATCAGCCCCAGCATTTT.

The V and J genes are TRBV5-1 and TRBJ2-1; TRBD2 aligns across 8 bases. V shed 7 bases, J shed 7 bases, and the junction held 22 bases outside the gene matches. CDR3 length: 18 residues. Germline CDR1 is SGHRS and CDR2 is YFSETQ. DNA for the CDR3: TGCGCCAGCGCGTACAGGACTAGCCAATTTTCGGGCTGGAATGAGCAGTTCTTC. It translates to CASAYRTSQFSGWNEQFF. The variable domain in full, with the rest retrieved from reference TRBV5-1 and TRBJ2-1, is KAGVTQTPRYLIKTRGQQVTLSCSPISGHRSVSWYQQTPGQGLQFLFEYFSETQRNKGNFPGRFSGRQFSNSRSEMNVSTLELGDSALYLCASAYRTSQFSGWNEQFFGPGTRLTVL.

J is TRBJ2-1 and V is TRBV7-8; 8 nucleotides agree with TRBD2. Germline-derived CDR1 and CDR2 are SGHVS and FQNEAQ. The CDR3 runs 15 residues. The V and J ends lost 5 bases and 5 bases, in that order; junction bases with no gene match: 8. CDR3 DNA sequence: TGTGCCAGCAGCCTGCGGGGGGCAAACAACAATGAGCAGTTCTTC. It codes for CASSLRGANNNEQFF.

This clone was detected only a few times. The chain couples TRBV6-5 to TRBJ2-1; tentatively, D is TRBD1 (5 bases). This CDR3 spans 14 amino acids. Per germline, CDR1 MNHEY and CDR2 SVGAGI. Trimming removed 8 bases at V and 5 bases at J, with 16 bases between. The CDR3 DNA reads TGTGCCAGCCACAAGGGGATAGCTGACAATGAGCAGTTCTTC. Encoded protein: CASHKGIADNEQFF.

This chain joins TRBV5-4 and TRBJ2-3; 10 nucleotides match TRBD2. The CDR3 spans 16 residues. The V and J ends lost 4 bases and 4 bases, in that order; junction bases with no gene match: 9. Germline V gene sequence: CDR1 SGHNT, CDR2 YYREEE (reference sequence). The CDR3 spells CASSRTSGASADTQYF. Written as DNA, the CDR3 is TGTGCCAGCAGCAGAACTAGCGGGGCGAGCGCAGATACGCAGTATTTT.

The chain has TRBV2 and TRBJ2-3, with 7 bases that match TRBD2. The CDR3 is 16 residues long. CDR1 and CDR2 from the germline V gene are SNHLY and FYNNEI. Germline trimming cut 8 bases from V and 2 bases from J; bases unmatched to any gene: 13. The CDR3 is CASGKIAGLLTDTQYF. The CDR3 DNA reads TGTGCCAGCGGAAAGATTGCGGGACTACTCACAGATACGCAGTATTTT.

The chain joins TRBV7-9 to TRBJ2-2; TRBD1 matches 10 bases. Unmatched junction bases numbered 6, after V lost 5 bases and J lost 3 bases. Germline V gene sequence: CDR1 SEHNR, CDR2 FQNEAQ (reference sequence). This CDR3 is 16 amino acids long. CDR3 protein: CASSRQGAPDTGELFF. For the CDR3, the DNA is TGTGCCAGCAGCCGACAGGGGGCGCCCGACACCGGGGAGCTGTTTTTT.

This chain uses TRBV29-1 with TRBJ2-3; 7 bases align to TRBD2. J gave up 1 base and V 4 bases, and 11 bases lay outside the gene matches. This CDR3 spans 16 amino acids. CDR1 and CDR2 (germline): SQVTM, ANQGSEA. The CDR3 loop is CSVVPGGLAGTDTQYF. The CDR3 DNA follows: TGCAGCGTTGTTCCGGGAGGCCTCGCTGGCACAGATACGCAGTATTTT.

V and J are TRBV11-2 and TRBJ2-2; 7 nucleotides agree with TRBD1. Germline V CDR1 and CDR2: SGHAT, FQNNGV. The length of the CDR3 is 16 residues. J lost 6 bases, V lost 8 bases, and 15 bases had no gene match. DNA for the CDR3: TGTGCCAGCCCTCATCACAGGGGCAATAAGGCCGGGGAGCTGTTTTTT. The encoded protein is CASPHHRGNKAGELFF.

This clone has only a few counts. V usage is TRBV5-1 and J usage is TRBJ1-4, with TRBD1 matching 8 bases. V was clipped by 5 bases and J by 6 bases; unmatched bases: 12. CDR3 size: 16 residues. Per germline, CDR1 SGHRS and CDR2 YFSETQ. CDR3: CASRFDGTGVYEKLFF. The CDR3 DNA reads TGCGCCAGCAGGTTCGACGGGACAGGAGTTTATGAAAAACTGTTTTTT.

The chain is built from TRBV19 and TRBJ2-1; the D is unclear. This CDR3 spans 13 amino acids. Between the trimmed V and J ends, which lost 5 bases and 7 bases, there was a span of 12 bases. Germline assignment: CDR1 LNHDA and CDR2 SQIVND (reference sequence). The CDR3 protein is CASSAEIRNEQFF. The CDR3 nucleotides read TGTGCCAGTAGTGCGGAGATTCGTAATGAGCAGTTCTTC. Combining the CDR3 with reference TRBV19 and TRBJ2-1 gives the whole variable domain DGGITQSPKYLFRKEGQNVTLSCEQNLNHDAMYWYRQDPGQGLRLIYYSQIVNDFQKGDIAEGYSVSREKKESFPLTVTSAQKNPTAFYLCASSAEIRNEQFFGPGTRLTVL.

This clone was found once. The chain recombines TRBV5-1 with TRBJ1-5; D is ambiguous. Trimming pared 4 bases from V and 2 bases from J, leaving 13 bases between. The CDR3 has 15 residues. Germline values: CDR1 SGHRS, CDR2 YFSETQ. The CDR3 reads CASSPGEGGNQPQHF. CDR3 in DNA: TGCGCCAGCAGCCCCGGGGAGGGTGGCAATCAGCCCCAGCATTTT.

V gene TRBV6-1 combines with J gene TRBJ2-2; TRBD2 is a possible D gene (5 bases). Germline V lookup: CDR1 MNHNS, CDR2 SASEGT. Deletions cut 6 bases from V and 6 bases from J, with 14 bases between. CDR3 length: 14 residues. The CDR3 is CASRPFGRAGELFF. CDR3 bases: TGTGCCAGCAGACCGTTTGGGCGGGCCGGGGAGCTGTTTTTT.

This chain links TRBV4-2 with TRBJ2-7, with 8 bases lining up with TRBD1. In germline, CDR1 is LGHNA, CDR2 YNFKEQ. The junction had 9 bases not matched to a gene; V was cut back by 5 bases and J by 3 bases. The length of the CDR3 is 15 residues. The CDR3 region has the DNA TGTGCCAGCAGCGAAACAGGGGGTGAAGGCTACGAGCAGTACTTC. Translated, it gives CASSETGGEGYEQYF.

The chain combines TRBV11-2 with TRBJ2-5, with TRBD2 identical over 8 bases. Germline-derived CDR1 and CDR2 are SGHAT and FQNNGV. V lost 0 bases and J lost 5; bases outside the gene matches: 8. CDR3 length: 16 residues. The CDR3 spells CASSLDPAGGYETQYF. The CDR3 nucleotides read TGTGCCAGCAGCTTAGATCCGGCGGGAGGCTATGAGACCCAGTACTTC.

V usage is TRBV20-1 and J usage is TRBJ2-7, with D possibly TRBD1 on 5 matching bases. CDR1 is DFQATT and CDR2 is SNEGSKA in the germline V gene (reference sequence). The CDR3 sequence is 11 residues long. V lost 8 bases and J 3 bases, leaving 11 bases between the germline ends. In DNA, the CDR3 is TGCAGTACAGACAGTATCTACGAGCAGTACTTC. This codes for CSTDSIYEQYF.

The chain recombines TRBV6-5 with TRBJ2-5, with D possibly matching TRBD1 (5 bases). Germline V lookup: CDR1 MNHEY, CDR2 SVGAGI. The V and J ends lost 2 bases and 1 base respectively, with 11 bases between them. CDR3 length equals 15 residues. The CDR3 spells CASSYLQEIQETQYF. CDR3 DNA: TGTGCCAGCAGTTACCTACAGGAAATCCAAGAGACCCAGTACTTC.

The CDR3 sequence: CASSFGQGGTEAFF. CDR3 nucleotide sequence: TGTGCCAGCAGCTTCGGACAGGGGGGGACTGAAGCTTTCTTT. This chain connects TRBV7-6 to TRBJ1-1; 10 bases are a match to TRBD1. With 3 bases clipped from V and 5 bases from J, the junction kept 3 bases outside the gene matches. Germline-derived CDR1 and CDR2 are SGHVS and FNYEAQ. The CDR3 totals 14 residues.

This clone has only a few counts. The V and J genes are TRBV5-8 and TRBJ2-4, with 8 bases fitting TRBD2. Germline V gene lookup returns CDR1 SGHTS and CDR2 YDEGEE. With V trimmed by 4 bases and J by 4 bases, 7 bases remained unmatched. This CDR3 is built from 15 residues. The DNA of the CDR3 is TGTGCCAGCAGCCAAGAAAAGCGGGGGAAAAACATTCAGTACTTC. It is translated as CASSQEKRGKNIQYF. Full variable domain (remainder filled in from reference TRBV5-8 and TRBJ2-4): EAGVTQSPTHLIKTRGQQATLRCSPISGHTSVYWYQQALGLGLQFLLWYDEGEERNRGNFPPRFSGRQFPNYSSELNVNALELEDSALYLCASSQEKRGKNIQYFGAGTRLSVL.

The V and J genes are TRBV7-6 and TRBJ2-7, with TRBD2 matching 11 bases. This CDR3 has 16 amino acids. The trim removed 1 base at V and 1 base at J, leaving 3 bases unmatched. Looked up from germline, CDR1 is SGHVS and CDR2 is FNYEAQ. The CDR3 loop is CASSLVASGGSYEQYF. Written as DNA, the CDR3 is TGTGCCAGCAGCTTAGTCGCTAGCGGGGGGTCCTACGAGCAGTACTTC.

The rearrangement links TRBV19 to TRBJ2-3; 7 bases agree with TRBD2. Germline CDR1 and CDR2: LNHDA and SQIVND (reference sequence). The junction had 3 bases not matched to a gene; V was cut back by 4 bases and J by 2 bases. There are 14 residues in the CDR3. CDR3 region: CASSTLAATDTQYF. CDR3 bases: TGTGCCAGTAGTACCCTAGCGGCCACAGATACGCAGTATTTT.

V and J are TRBV4-1 and TRBJ2-2, with 11 bases identical to TRBD2. Germline V gene data show CDR1 as MGHRA and CDR2 as YSYEKL. CDR3 length equals 17 residues. V lost 4 bases, J lost 7 bases, and 11 bases stayed unmatched. CDR3 protein: CASSLRGLAGGGGELFF. The DNA for the CDR3 is TGCGCCAGCAGCCTAAGAGGCCTAGCGGGAGGTGGCGGGGAGCTGTTTTTT.